This TCR beta chain comes out of a study of blood T cell repertoires in COVID-19. In terms of age and location, participants ranged from about 18 to 95 years and lived in under 30 US areas. Donors in Cohort 3 who had recovered were those with two negative PCRs, healthcare professional clearance, or resolution of their symptoms. In the study's own analysis: Estimation of nucleated cell counts was performed using reference gene primer amplification. The method was immunoSEQ multiplex PCR; TCRdb's version includes in-frame clones alone and lacks a portion of them. The V and J calls and clone size were taken over from that table, and D and trimming were inferred from the DNA. The data contain a few hundred thousand clones, 70% to 90% of them singletons. Per germline, CDR1 SNHLY and CDR2 FYNNEI. Deletions cut 6 bases from V and 4 bases from J, with 13 bases between. There are 14 residues in the CDR3.

The chain couples TRBV2 to TRBJ1-5, with D perhaps TRBD1 (6 bases). Sequencing used PBMCs or T cells enriched from blood (not recorded which). The sequence derives from a woman in her forties who had recovered from COVID-19. CDR3 region: CASSGRGYNQPQHF. The CDR3 DNA is TGTGCCAGCAGCGGTAGGGGGTATAATCAGCCCCAGCATTTT.